These 24 T cell receptor beta chains originate from one sample sequenced in a study of CD8+CD57+ T cells in acquired aplastic anemia. Template material for TCR beta VDJ and CDR3 profiling consisted of genomic DNA. TCRdb redid the calling of the reads with MiXCR, one entry per CDR3 protein. The profile covers about 190,000 distinct CDR3 sequences, with around 65% appearing a single time and approximately 44% taken by the ten largest. Input material: sorted CD4+, CD8+, or CD8+CD57+ T cells (not recorded which) from PBMCs. The origin of the receptors is a human donor with severe aplastic anemia or a healthy control (not recorded which).

This clonotype appeared once. This could be a read error, since a much larger clone is one nucleotide away. The chain employs TRBV27 and TRBJ2-7, with a tentative D call TRBD1 (5 bases). The CDR3 contains 13 residues. The V gene lost 4 bases and the J gene lost 6 bases, with 13 bases spanning the gap. CDR1 is MNHEY and CDR2 is SMNVEV in the germline V gene (reference sequence). The DNA of the CDR3 is TGTGCCAGCAGTTCCCCCAGGGCCTGCGAGCAGTACTTC. Translating it yields CASSSPRACEQYF.

The chain carries TRBV10-3 and TRBJ2-7; no reliable D call. The CDR3 runs to 11 residues. With 6 bases removed from V and 6 bases from J, the gap between germline ends came to 9 bases. CDR1 is ENHRY, CDR2 SYGVKD, per germline. CDR3 sequence: CAISTPGEQYF. In nucleotides, the CDR3 is TGTGCCATCAGCACACCGGGCGAGCAGTACTTC.

The chain employs TRBV19 and TRBJ2-1, with 9 bases lining up with TRBD1. Germline assignment: CDR1 LNHDA and CDR2 SQIVND (reference sequence). After removal of 3 bases from V and 9 bases from J, the junction contained 6 bases not matched to a gene. The CDR3 consists of 14 residues. CDR3 DNA sequence: TGTGCCAGTAGTATTGGGACAGGGCAAAGTGAGCAGTTCTTC. This sequence encodes CASSIGTGQSEQFF.

This clonotype was observed many times. The chain carries TRBV3-1 and TRBJ2-7; D may be TRBD2 (6 bases). Germline CDR1 and CDR2: LGHDT and YNNKEL (reference sequence). V lost 5 bases and J lost 5, with 19 bases in between. The CDR3 sequence is 15 residues long. CDR3 residues: CASSDRRGKFHEQYF. CDR3 nucleotide sequence: TGTGCCAGCAGCGACCGTCGGGGGAAATTCCACGAGCAGTACTTC.

The genes are TRBV7-2 and TRBJ1-6, with 8 bases matching TRBD1. This CDR3 contains 15 residues. V dropped 5 bases and J dropped 7; count of bases not matched to a gene: 7. Per the germline V gene, CDR1 is SGHTA and CDR2 is FQGNSA. DNA of the CDR3: TGTGCCAGCAGCCAAGGGGACAGGAAGAATTCACCCCTCCACTTT. This codes for CASSQGDRKNSPLHF.

The gene calls are TRBV7-3 and TRBJ1-2; a weak D match, TRBD1 (5 bases). The ends were cut back, 5 bases at V and 6 bases at J, with 22 bases in the middle. The CDR3 contains 16 residues. CDR1 and CDR2 (germline): SGHTA, FQGTGA. DNA for the CDR3: TGTGCCAGCAGCCCTTTTGGCGGTTTCATAGGGGATGGCTACACCTTC. Its protein product is CASSPFGGFIGDGYTF. The entire variable domain, with the rest obtained from reference TRBV7-3 and TRBJ1-2, is as follows: GAGVSQTPSNKVTEKGKYVELRCDPISGHTALYWYRQSLGQGPEFLIYFQGTGAADDSGLPNDRFFAVRPEGSVSTLKIQRTERGDSAVYLCASSPFGGFIGDGYTFGSGTRLTVV.

This clonotype was observed many times. V usage is TRBV19 and J usage is TRBJ2-2, with no clear D. The CDR3 runs 14 residues. V was clipped by 5 bases and J by 1 base, with 8 bases between them. Germline assignment: CDR1 LNHDA and CDR2 SQIVND (reference sequence). This CDR3 is CASSYWENTGELFF. The CDR3 nucleotides are TGTGCCAGTAGTTATTGGGAGAACACCGGGGAGCTGTTTTTT.

This clonotype has a count of ten or more. This chain joins TRBV10-3 and TRBJ1-2; D is perhaps TRBD1 (5 bases). V lost 0 bases and J lost 0, with 11 bases in between. The CDR3 is 16 amino acids. Germline CDR1 is ENHRY and CDR2 is SYGVKD. The CDR3 protein is CAISESIRAPNYGYTF. The CDR3 bases are TGTGCCATCAGTGAGTCTATCAGGGCACCTAACTATGGCTACACCTTC.

This clonotype was observed once. The V and J genes are TRBV15 and TRBJ2-5; TRBD1 is a possible D gene (5 bases). CDR1 LNHNV and CDR2 YYDKDF come from the germline V gene (reference sequence). The CDR3 covers 13 residues. Trimming took off 7 bases at V and 3 bases at J, with 12 bases between the two ends. This chain's CDR3 is CATNTDSKETQYF. The CDR3, as DNA: TGTGCCACCAATACAGACAGCAAAGAGACCCAGTACTTC.

V gene TRBV10-3 combines with J gene TRBJ2-5; the D is unclear. Germline loops: CDR1 ENHRY, CDR2 SYGVKD. The CDR3 loop spans 14 amino acids. Trimming pared 3 bases from V and 1 base from J, leaving 9 bases between. The CDR3 region has the DNA TGTGCCATCAGTGACCCTAGACTCCAAGAGACCCAGTACTTC. This sequence encodes CAISDPRLQETQYF.

The chain carries TRBV7-9 and TRBJ1-6, with TRBD1 identical over 9 bases. The ends lost 5 bases at V and 10 bases at J; junction bases unmatched: 9. CDR1 SEHNR and CDR2 FQNEAQ come from the germline V gene (reference sequence). This CDR3 has 15 amino acids. This CDR3 reads CASSLGQGYRSPLHF. The CDR3 DNA follows: TGTGCCAGCAGCCTGGGACAGGGTTATAGGTCACCCCTCCACTTT. Filled out from reference TRBV7-9 and TRBJ1-6, the complete variable domain reads DTGVSQNPRHKITKRGQNVTFRCDPISEHNRLYWYRQTLGQGPEFLTYFQNEAQLEKSRLLSDRFSAERPKGSFSTLEIQRTEQGDSAMYLCASSLGQGYRSPLHFGNGTRLTVT.

This clonotype was picked up many times. A much larger clone lies one base from this, so it may be a read error. The rearrangement joins TRBV20-1 to TRBJ2-1; D remains ambiguous. Per germline, CDR1 DFQATT and CDR2 SNEGSKA (reference sequence). V was trimmed by 4 bases and J by 5 bases, leaving 9 bases between them. The CDR3 sequence is 12 residues long. In nucleotides, the CDR3 is TGCAGTGCTAAAATCCAGGACAATGAGCAGTTCTTC. Translating gives CSAKIQDNEQFF.

In DNA form, the CDR3 reads TGCAGTGCTAGCCCCGGGACAGGGGACCAAGAGACCCAGTACTTC. Translation: CSASPGTGDQETQYF. V and J are TRBV20-1 and TRBJ2-5, with TRBD1 matching 10 bases. With V trimmed by 3 bases and J by 0 bases, 4 bases remained unmatched. Germline CDR1 is DFQATT and CDR2 is SNEGSKA (reference sequence). CDR3 length: 15 residues.

The sample holds many counts of this clonotype. This sequence joins TRBV5-5 and TRBJ2-1, with D tentatively TRBD2 (6 bases). Trimming left V 2 bases short and J 6 bases short, with 21 bases between. The germline gives CDR1 SGHKS, CDR2 YYEKEE (reference sequence). This CDR3 comprises 17 residues. The CDR3 nucleotides read TGTGCCAGCAGCTTTATGGTCGTCGGGTCCGGGGGCAATGAGCAGTTCTTC. This encodes CASSFMVVGSGGNEQFF.

The chain is built from TRBV9 and TRBJ1-1; the D gene is possibly TRBD1 (6 bases). The CDR3 length is 14 residues. Germline CDR1 is SGDLS and CDR2 is YYNGEE. The germline V and J ends were trimmed by 3 bases and 5 bases, with 14 bases remaining between them. CDR3 sequence (DNA): TGTGCCAGCAGCGGGGGTTCAGGGGAGACTGAAGCTTTCTTT. Translating gives CASSGGSGETEAFF.

Written as DNA, the CDR3 is TGTGCCAGCAGCCAGAGGACAGGGGGAGGTATCAACGAGCAGTACTTC. Encoded protein: CASSQRTGGGINEQYF. The V call is TRBV7-9, the J call TRBJ2-7; 10 bases align to TRBD1. Per germline, CDR1 SEHNR and CDR2 FQNEAQ (reference sequence). V was clipped by 5 bases and J by 5 bases; unmatched bases: 12. There are 16 residues in the CDR3.

The V and J genes are TRBV10-2 and TRBJ2-1; 8 nucleotides line up with TRBD1. The CDR3 length is 15 residues. The V and J ends lost 2 bases and 6 bases, in that order; junction bases with no gene match: 6. Germline CDR1 reads WSHSY; CDR2 reads SAAADI. The CDR3 nucleotides are TGCGCCAGCAGTGAGCCGGGACAGGTCGGCAATGAGCAGTTCTTC. Encoded protein: CASSEPGQVGNEQFF.

V is TRBV9 and J is TRBJ1-1, with a weak D call TRBD1 (5 bases). Looked up from germline, CDR1 is SGDLS and CDR2 is YYNGEE. Trimming cost V 3 bases and J 0 bases, with 15 bases left between them. This CDR3 is 16 amino acids long. This chain's CDR3 is CASSGWTPALNTEAFF. CDR3 coding DNA: TGTGCCAGCAGCGGATGGACACCAGCCTTGAACACTGAAGCTTTCTTT.

The V gene is TRBV20-1, the J gene TRBJ1-1, with D uncertain. V was trimmed by 2 bases and J by 6 bases, leaving 16 bases between them. The CDR3 has 14 amino acids. Germline-derived CDR1 and CDR2 are DFQATT and SNEGSKA (reference sequence). CDR3: CSARSGDVPPEAFF. DNA for the CDR3: TGCAGTGCTAGAAGCGGAGACGTCCCCCCTGAAGCTTTCTTT.

The chain couples TRBV24-1 to TRBJ2-7; 8 bases agree with TRBD2. Germline V gene data show CDR1 as KGHDR and CDR2 as SFDVKD. The CDR3 contains 15 residues. V was clipped by 4 bases and J by 5 bases; unmatched bases: 9. CDR3 nucleotides: TGTGCCACCAGTGAGAGCGGGGGTCCCCTAGACGAGCAGTACTTC. This gives the protein CATSESGGPLDEQYF.

This clonotype was recorded once. This chain connects TRBV7-9 to TRBJ2-2; unclear D gene. The V end lost 4 bases, the J end lost 5 bases, and 5 bases lay between the germline ends. This CDR3 has 12 residues. In germline, CDR1 is SEHNR, CDR2 FQNEAQ (reference sequence). CDR3 nucleotide sequence: TGTGCCAGCAGCTATATAACCGGGGAGCTGTTTTTT. This codes for CASSYITGELFF. The full variable domain, with the rest looked up from reference TRBV7-9 and TRBJ2-2, is DTGVSQNPRHKITKRGQNVTFRCDPISEHNRLYWYRQTLGQGPEFLTYFQNEAQLEKSRLLSDRFSAERPKGSFSTLEIQRTEQGDSAMYLCASSYITGELFFGEGSRLTVL.

The chain is built from TRBV10-3 and TRBJ2-7; a possible D gene is TRBD2 (7 bases). This CDR3 has 14 residues. CDR1 and CDR2 (germline): ENHRY, SYGVKD. Trimming took 3 bases from V and 3 from J, leaving 12 bases between them. In DNA form, the CDR3 reads TGTGCCATCAGTGACCGTAGGGGGGGCTACGAGCAGTACTTC. Translation gives CAISDRRGGYEQYF.

V usage is TRBV7-8 and J usage is TRBJ2-5; a weak D match, TRBD2 (5 bases). V lost 4 bases and J lost 4, with 16 bases in between. Germline-derived CDR1 and CDR2 are SGHVS and FQNEAQ. CDR3 length: 15 residues. CDR3 loop: CASSSDPGSLETQYF. The CDR3 nucleotides are TGTGCCAGCAGCTCGGACCCGGGGTCCTTAGAGACCCAGTACTTC.

This clonotype occurred many times. The chain is built from TRBV19 and TRBJ1-1; D remains ambiguous. Per germline, CDR1 LNHDA and CDR2 SQIVND (reference sequence). V lost 6 bases, J lost 7 bases, and 15 bases lay in between. The CDR3 covers 13 residues. This chain's CDR3 is CASRTLAGIEAFF. The CDR3 nucleotides read TGTGCCAGTAGGACCCTTGCGGGGATTGAAGCTTTCTTT. Using reference TRBV19 and TRBJ1-1 for the parts outside the CDR3, the full variable domain is DGGITQSPKYLFRKEGQNVTLSCEQNLNHDAMYWYRQDPGQGLRLIYYSQIVNDFQKGDIAEGYSVSREKKESFPLTVTSAQKNPTAFYLCASRTLAGIEAFFGQGTRLTVV.